This T cell receptor (beta chain) appears in the sequencing data of a study of graft-versus-host responses after intestinal transplantation. On the study more broadly: Recipients were all induced with anti-thymocyte globulin, then given tacrolimus and steroids for about three years.

Comments on this clone: Its antigen remains unknown.

Study-level points and caveats: Peak circulating GvH clone levels tracked with early post-transplant HvG declines. Recipient marrow showed GvH clones, some seen first in ileum or blood.

Method: immunoSEQ multiplex PCR; TCRdb's copy keeps in-frame clones and lacks some. The sample has over 85,000 clones; approximately 94% are singletons. The germline V gene encodes CDR1 LGHNA and CDR2 YNFKEQ. The V segment lost 5 bases and the J segment 1 base; nucleotides outside the gene matches: 15. The CDR3 runs 18 residues. The chain uses TRBV4-2 and TRBJ1-2; 8 bases line up with TRBD1. This sequence originates from a human donor who was the organ donor for an intestinal transplant. The sample here was unstimulated CD4+ T cells sorted from spleen or lymph node cells, taken before transplant. CDR3 residues: CASSGRGRSGQVNYGYTF. The DNA for the CDR3 is TGTGCCAGCAGCGGAAGGGGTAGATCGGGACAGGTTAACTATGGCTACACCTTC.